One and the same sample provided the 9 T cell receptor beta chains below, sequenced in a study of glioma-infiltrating T cells. Amplification of TCR alpha and beta CDR3 regions from RNA used iRepertoire nested multiplex PCR. Each CDR3 protein is one row after TCRdb ran MiXCR on the multiplex PCR reads. The sample lists about 130,000 distinct CDR3 sequences, roughly 25% seen once, with roughly 15% in the top ten. The sample was glioma tissue, nonneoplastic brain tissue, or PBMCs (not recorded which). The receptors originated from a human donor with low-grade glioma or glioblastoma, undergoing nonglioma brain surgery, or in good health (not recorded which).

This clonotype was recorded at least ten times. The chain carries TRBV6-1 and TRBJ2-7; 7 bases match TRBD1. Germline lookup yields CDR1 MNHNS and CDR2 SASEGT. This CDR3 region has 13 residues. J lost 4 bases, V lost 10 bases, and 10 bases had no gene match. The chain's CDR3 is CATQAGTAYEQYF. For the CDR3, the DNA is TGTGCCACCCAAGCCGGGACAGCATACGAGCAGTACTTC.

This clonotype was seen many times. The chain links TRBV20-1 to TRBJ2-7; 8 nucleotides match TRBD1. The V gene end was trimmed by 3 bases and the J gene end by 3 bases; junction bases not matched to a gene: 4. Germline V lookup: CDR1 DFQATT, CDR2 SNEGSKA (reference sequence). The CDR3 sequence is 13 residues long. CDR3 loop: CSASETGDYEQYF. As DNA, the CDR3 is TGCAGTGCTAGTGAGACAGGGGACTACGAGCAGTACTTC.

A word on this clonotype: This may come from a read error, since a much larger clone is one base off. The J gene is TRBJ1-3, the V gene TRBV19; D is ambiguous. The germline V and J ends were trimmed by 7 bases and 0 bases, with 13 bases remaining between them. CDR1 LNHDA and CDR2 SQIVND come from the germline V gene (reference sequence). This CDR3 spans 15 amino acids. The CDR3 is CASTSDPVSGNTIYF. The CDR3 bases are TGTGCCAGTACCTCGGACCCTGTCTCTGGAAACACCATATATTTT.

In this sample, this clonotype turned up a few times. A much larger clone is a single base away; this may be a read error. The rearrangement uses TRBV18 and TRBJ2-7, with no clear D. The CDR3 covers 13 residues. Trimming left V 0 bases short and J 3 bases short, with 6 bases between. Germline CDR1 KGHSH, CDR2 LQKENI. The CDR3 region is CASSPPVNYEQYF. For the CDR3, the DNA is TGTGCCAGCTCACCACCAGTGAACTACGAGCAGTACTTC.

This clonotype was recorded many times. This rearrangement joins TRBV5-1 to TRBJ2-7; D is unclear. CDR1 is SGHRS and CDR2 is YFSETQ in the germline V gene. The V end was cut by 0 bases, the J end by 5 bases, with 9 bases between. This CDR3 spans 13 amino acids. CDR3 region: CASSLEGGDEQYF. DNA for the CDR3: TGCGCCAGCAGCTTGGAGGGCGGTGACGAGCAGTACTTC.

Regarding this clonotype: A read error may be the cause here, since a much bigger clone is one base away. The chain couples TRBV9 to TRBJ2-5, with 11 bases aligning to TRBD2. Looked up from germline, CDR1 is SGDLS and CDR2 is YYNGEE. The CDR3 runs 17 residues. Trimming cost V 4 bases and J 1 base; bases outside gene matches: 9. The DNA for the CDR3 is TGTGCCAGCAGCAGCGGATCCGGGACTAGCGGCCAAGAGACCCAGTACTTC. Translation gives CASSSGSGTSGQETQYF.

The table lists this clonotype with many counts. This chain uses TRBV29-1 with TRBJ2-3; D remains unclear. The CDR3 covers 13 residues. Trimming removed 2 bases from V and 1 base from J, with 7 bases in between. CDR1 and CDR2 from the germline V gene are SQVTM and ANQGSEA. CDR3 nucleotides: TGCAGCGTTGAAAAGGTTGGCACAGATACGCAGTATTTT. Translating gives CSVEKVGTDTQYF.

The chain joins TRBV19 to TRBJ2-1; 7 positions match TRBD1. Trimming cost V 5 bases and J 3 bases; bases outside gene matches: 1. CDR3 length: 13 residues. The germline gives CDR1 LNHDA, CDR2 SQIVND (reference sequence). The CDR3 nucleotides read TGTGCCAGTAGTTGGGACAGCTACAATGAGCAGTTCTTC. It yields the protein CASSWDSYNEQFF.

This rearrangement joins TRBV5-4 to TRBJ1-4; no reliable D call. Trimming pared 3 bases from V and 4 bases from J, leaving 10 bases between. Germline CDR1 is SGHNT and CDR2 is YYREEE (reference sequence). The length of the CDR3 is 14 residues. The CDR3 loop reads CASSSDGVNEKLFF. The CDR3 DNA reads TGTGCCAGCAGCTCGGACGGCGTTAATGAAAAACTGTTTTTT.